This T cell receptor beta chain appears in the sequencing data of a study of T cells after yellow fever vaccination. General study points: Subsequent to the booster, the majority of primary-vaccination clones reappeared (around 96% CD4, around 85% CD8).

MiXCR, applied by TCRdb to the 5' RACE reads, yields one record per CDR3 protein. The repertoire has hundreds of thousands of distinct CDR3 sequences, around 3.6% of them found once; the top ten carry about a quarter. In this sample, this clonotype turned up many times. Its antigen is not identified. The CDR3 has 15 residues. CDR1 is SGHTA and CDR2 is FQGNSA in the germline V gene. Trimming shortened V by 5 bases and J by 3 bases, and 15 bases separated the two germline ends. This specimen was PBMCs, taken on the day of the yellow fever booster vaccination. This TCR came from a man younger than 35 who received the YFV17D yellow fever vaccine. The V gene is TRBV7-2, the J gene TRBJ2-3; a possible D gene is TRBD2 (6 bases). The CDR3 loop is CASSPTRRVTDTQYF. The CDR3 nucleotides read TGTGCCAGCAGCCCGACTAGGAGAGTAACAGATACGCAGTATTTT. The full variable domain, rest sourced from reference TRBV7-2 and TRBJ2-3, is GAGVSQSPSNKVTEKGKDVELRCDPISGHTALYWYRQSLGQGLEFLIYFQGNSAPDKSGLPSDRFSAERTGGSVSTLTIQRTQQEDSAVYLCASSPTRRVTDTQYFGPGTRLTVL.